Each of the 27 T cell receptor beta chains below was sequenced from the same sample in a study of blood T cell repertoires in COVID-19. Assay used: immunoSEQ multiplex PCR; TCRdb lists only in-frame clones, some missing. The repertoire includes 95,000 to 150,000 clones, 65% to 85% of them detected once, and 5.9% sits in the top ten. The sequenced sample consisted of peripheral blood. The source is an elderly man with active or convalescent COVID-19.

The rearrangement links TRBV18 to TRBJ1-6, with D uncertain. This CDR3 region has 14 residues. Deletions cut 3 bases from V and 14 bases from J, with 17 bases between. In germline, CDR1 is KGHSH, CDR2 LQKENI. CDR3 sequence: CASSPGGAEGTLHF. The CDR3 region has the DNA TGTGCCAGCTCACCGGGAGGTGCGGAGGGCACCCTCCACTTT.

The chain is built from TRBV6-4 and TRBJ2-7; 13 bases are shared with TRBD2. V lost 4 bases to trimming and J lost 3 bases; unmatched junction nucleotides: 3. The CDR3 has 15 amino acids. Germline assignment: CDR1 MRHNA and CDR2 SNTAGT. The CDR3 nucleotides are TGTGCCAGCAGTGTCGGACTAGCGGGGGTCTACGAGCAGTACTTC. The encoded protein is CASSVGLAGVYEQYF.

This chain joins TRBV10-3 and TRBJ2-3, with unresolved D. Germline V gene sequence: CDR1 ENHRY, CDR2 SYGVKD. CDR3 length: 15 residues. Trimming took 3 bases from V and 4 from J, leaving 14 bases between them. CDR3 in DNA: TGTGCCATCAGTGAAGGTGGGTTCGGGTCAGATACGCAGTATTTT. This codes for CAISEGGFGSDTQYF.

This sequence joins TRBV29-1 and TRBJ1-2; D might be TRBD1 (6 bases). CDR3 size: 12 residues. V gave up 7 bases and J gave up 1 base, with 10 bases separating them. Germline lookup yields CDR1 SQVTM and CDR2 ANQGSEA. DNA of the CDR3: TGCAGCGGGACAGCTAGTAACTATGGCTACACCTTC. This gives the protein CSGTASNYGYTF.

The V and J genes are TRBV7-9 and TRBJ1-1; TRBD1 aligns across 7 bases. This CDR3 region has 14 residues. The V segment lost 0 bases and the J segment 6 bases; nucleotides outside the gene matches: 4. Germline V CDR1 and CDR2: SEHNR, FQNEAQ (reference sequence). The CDR3 loop reads CASSLARGLSEAFF. The CDR3 nucleotides are TGTGCCAGCAGCTTAGCGAGGGGGCTGTCTGAAGCTTTCTTT.

V gene TRBV6-6 combines with J gene TRBJ2-1, with D uncertain. Per the germline V gene, CDR1 is MNHNY and CDR2 is SVGAGI (reference sequence). Trimming shortened V by 6 bases and J by 7 bases, and 7 bases separated the two germline ends. The CDR3 consists of 11 residues. In DNA form, the CDR3 reads TGTGCCAGCAGAGCCGGGAATGAGCAGTTCTTC. It yields the protein CASRAGNEQFF.

J is TRBJ1-5 and V is TRBV4-1, with D uncertain. There are 16 residues in the CDR3. Germline V lookup: CDR1 MGHRA, CDR2 YSYEKL. V shed 1 base and J shed 2 bases, with 12 bases lying between them. The CDR3 protein is CASSQGLSTGNQPQHF. In DNA form, the CDR3 reads TGCGCCAGCAGCCAAGGGTTGAGTACGGGCAATCAGCCCCAGCATTTT.

This chain joins TRBV20-1 and TRBJ2-3; no clear D gene. Trimming cost V 5 bases and J 7 bases, with 10 bases left between them. Germline V CDR1 and CDR2: DFQATT, SNEGSKA (reference sequence). The CDR3 extends over 11 amino acids. The CDR3 sequence: CSAPTVNTQYF. CDR3 nucleotide sequence: TGCAGTGCTCCGACTGTTAATACGCAGTATTTT.

This sequence joins TRBV9 and TRBJ1-1, with unresolved D. Trimming shortened V by 5 bases and J by 0 bases, and 11 bases separated the two germline ends. The CDR3 is 14 residues long. Germline values: CDR1 SGDLS, CDR2 YYNGEE. The CDR3 sequence is CASSPNRVNTEAFF. The CDR3 region has the DNA TGTGCCAGCAGTCCAAACCGAGTGAACACTGAAGCTTTCTTT.

CDR3 in DNA: TGTGCCAGTAGTATAGGCAGGGACACTGAAGCTTTCTTT. Protein sequence: CASSIGRDTEAFF. The gene calls are TRBV19 and TRBJ1-1; D perhaps matches TRBD1 (5 bases). V dropped 1 base and J dropped 3 bases, with 6 bases sitting between them. The CDR3 contains 13 residues. CDR1 LNHDA and CDR2 SQIVND come from the germline V gene (reference sequence).

This chain links TRBV2 with TRBJ1-1; D ambiguous. V lost 7 bases and J lost 6, with 6 bases in between. The V gene's germline CDR1 is SNHLY and CDR2 FYNNEI. This CDR3 region has 10 residues. The CDR3 DNA reads TGTGCCAGCATCCGTTCTGAAGCTTTCTTT. The encoded protein is CASIRSEAFF. The variable domain in full, completed from reference TRBV2 and TRBJ1-1, reads EPEVTQTPSHQVTQMGQEVILRCVPISNHLYFYWYRQILGQKVEFLVSFYNNEISEKSEIFDDQFSVERPDGSNFTLKIRSTKLEDSAMYFCASIRSEAFFGQGTRLTVV.

V is TRBV4-3 and J is TRBJ2-7, with D possibly TRBD1 on 5 matching bases. The CDR3 contains 15 residues. Germline V gene sequence: CDR1 LGHNA, CDR2 YSLEER. Trimming removed 0 bases from V and 7 bases from J, with 16 bases in between. The CDR3 loop reads CASSQDSAGPMEQYF. Here the CDR3 DNA reads TGCGCCAGCAGCCAAGATTCGGCAGGGCCGATGGAGCAGTACTTC.

This clone was seen a single time. This sequence joins TRBV3-1 (or the pseudogene TRBV3-2) and TRBJ2-1; 12 bases line up with TRBD1. Germline V lookup: CDR1 LGHDT, CDR2 YNNKEL (reference sequence). The length of the CDR3 is 16 residues. Trimming at V came to 2 bases and at J to 6 bases, leaving 5 bases not matched to a gene. For the CDR3, the DNA is TGTGCCAGCAGCCAATGGGGACAGGGGGCGCGCAATGAGCAGTTCTTC. This sequence encodes CASSQWGQGARNEQFF.

In regard to this clone: At one end, the junction sequence differs from germline, possibly due to a read error. The rearrangement joins TRBV7-9 to TRBJ1-4; TRBD1 might be the D (5 bases). This CDR3 is built from 13 residues. Germline loops: CDR1 SEHNR, CDR2 FQNEAQ (reference sequence). CDR3 sequence (DNA): TGTGCCAGCAGCTTAGGCCCCCCGACAGTTAGGATTTTT. Amino acid sequence: CASSLGPPTVRIF.

The chain couples TRBV28 to TRBJ2-1; D possibly corresponds to TRBD2 (6 bases). Germline CDR1 reads MDHEN; CDR2 reads SYDVKM. V was trimmed by 6 bases and J by 4 bases, leaving 19 bases between them. The CDR3 is made up of 16 amino acids. The CDR3 bases are TGTGCCAGCAGACCCTCTATGGGGGGAGGATACAATGAGCAGTTCTTC. Translation: CASRPSMGGGYNEQFF. The complete variable domain, with remaining parts taken from reference TRBV28 and TRBJ2-1, reads DVKVTQSSRYLVKRTGEKVFLECVQDMDHENMFWYRQDPGLGLRLIYFSYDVKMKEKGDIPEGYSVSREKKERFSLILESASTNQTSMYLCASRPSMGGGYNEQFFGPGTRLTVL.

The chain has TRBV29-1 and TRBJ1-5, with unresolved D. This CDR3 contains 15 residues. V lost 4 bases to trimming and J lost 0 bases, with 13 bases between them. Germline V lookup: CDR1 SQVTM, CDR2 ANQGSEA. CDR3 nucleotide sequence: TGCAGCGTTGGGGGAGGCCCTTATAGCAATCAGCCCCAGCATTTT. It encodes CSVGGGPYSNQPQHF.

The V gene is TRBV2, the J gene TRBJ1-4; TRBD1 matches 11 bases. CDR1 SNHLY and CDR2 FYNNEI come from the germline V gene. V was pared by 1 base and J by 7 bases, with 2 bases of the junction left unmatched. The CDR3 length is 15 residues. The CDR3 nucleotides read TGTGCCAGCAGTGAAGAAGGGACAGGGGGTGAAAAACTGTTTTTT. Translated, it gives CASSEEGTGGEKLFF.

This chain joins TRBV27 and TRBJ1-1, with 8 bases identical to TRBD1. CDR3 length equals 14 residues. V lost 5 bases and J lost 1; bases outside the gene matches: 3. In germline, CDR1 is MNHEY, CDR2 SMNVEV (reference sequence). The CDR3 sequence is CASSLDRGNTEAFF. CDR3 DNA sequence: TGTGCCAGCAGTCTTGACAGGGGGAACACTGAAGCTTTCTTT.

The chain recombines TRBV6-5 with TRBJ1-2; D remains unclear. Germline CDR1 and CDR2: MNHEY and SVGAGI. V was cut by 0 bases and J by 0 bases, with 8 bases left in between. The CDR3 spans 15 residues. The CDR3 nucleotides read TGTGCCAGCAGTTACTCGCATTCAGCTAACTATGGCTACACCTTC. Translated: CASSYSHSANYGYTF.

The chain recombines TRBV5-1 with TRBJ2-2; 8 bases fit TRBD1. The J segment lost 3 bases and the V segment lost 0 bases, leaving 4 bases of the junction unmatched. This CDR3 contains 16 residues. The germline V gene has CDR1 SGHRS and CDR2 YFSETQ. The CDR3 region has the DNA TGCGCCAGCAGCTTGGACGGACAGGGCTACACCGGGGAGCTGTTTTTT. It translates to CASSLDGQGYTGELFF.

This CDR3 is CASSYASGYEQYF. CDR3 sequence (DNA): TGTGCCAGCAGTTACGCTAGCGGCTACGAGCAGTACTTC. The chain couples TRBV6-6 to TRBJ2-7; TRBD2 matches at 7 bases. The J segment lost 3 bases and the V segment lost 2 bases, leaving 1 base of the junction unmatched. The germline V gene has CDR1 MNHNY and CDR2 SVGAGI (reference sequence). The CDR3 is 13 amino acids.

The rearrangement uses TRBV19 and TRBJ1-1, with unresolved D. The CDR3 totals 13 residues. V was cut by 2 bases and J by 5 bases, with 9 bases left in between. Germline V gives CDR1 LNHDA, CDR2 SQIVND (reference sequence). CDR3 region: CASSIFGETEAFF. The CDR3 DNA sequence: TGTGCCAGTAGTATATTTGGGGAGACTGAAGCTTTCTTT.

V is TRBV9 and J is TRBJ1-1; 8 bases line up with TRBD1. J gave up 4 bases and V 2 bases, and 13 bases lay outside the gene matches. CDR1 is SGDLS, CDR2 YYNGEE, per germline. CDR3 size: 17 residues. CDR3 loop: CASSVEEDRAPGTEAFF. CDR3 coding DNA: TGTGCCAGCAGCGTGGAAGAGGACAGGGCACCGGGCACTGAAGCTTTCTTT.

The chain is built from TRBV5-1 and TRBJ2-7; D might be TRBD2 (7 bases). Germline CDR1 is SGHRS and CDR2 is YFSETQ. The V end was cut by 4 bases, the J end by 2 bases, with 13 bases between. The CDR3 has 14 amino acids. The CDR3 is CASSPGGGPYEQYF. Written as DNA, the CDR3 is TGCGCCAGCAGCCCGGGCGGGGGCCCCTACGAGCAGTACTTC.

The chain carries TRBV24-1 and TRBJ2-5, with 10 bases identical to TRBD1. Germline V lookup: CDR1 KGHDR, CDR2 SFDVKD. The CDR3 runs 15 residues. Trimming cost V 4 bases and J 3 bases; bases outside gene matches: 4. The CDR3: CATSDPGQGKETQYF. In nucleotides, the CDR3 is TGTGCCACCAGTGACCCGGGACAGGGGAAAGAGACCCAGTACTTC.

The chain combines TRBV2 with TRBJ2-3; D is possibly TRBD2 (7 bases). Germline V CDR1 and CDR2: SNHLY, FYNNEI. The CDR3 has 15 residues. Trimming left V 5 bases short and J 3 bases short, with 15 bases between. The chain's CDR3 is CASSLGGGKTDTQYF. The CDR3 coding sequence is TGTGCCAGCAGTCTTGGGGGGGGCAAAACAGATACGCAGTATTTT.

J is TRBJ1-1 and V is TRBV12-5; a weak D match, TRBD1 (5 bases). This CDR3 contains 13 residues. The V and J ends lost 6 bases and 7 bases respectively, with 15 bases between them. Germline loops: CDR1 LGHNT, CDR2 FRNRAP. CDR3 protein: CASGLPGLIEAFF. CDR3 DNA: TGTGCTAGTGGCCTACCGGGACTCATTGAAGCTTTCTTT.